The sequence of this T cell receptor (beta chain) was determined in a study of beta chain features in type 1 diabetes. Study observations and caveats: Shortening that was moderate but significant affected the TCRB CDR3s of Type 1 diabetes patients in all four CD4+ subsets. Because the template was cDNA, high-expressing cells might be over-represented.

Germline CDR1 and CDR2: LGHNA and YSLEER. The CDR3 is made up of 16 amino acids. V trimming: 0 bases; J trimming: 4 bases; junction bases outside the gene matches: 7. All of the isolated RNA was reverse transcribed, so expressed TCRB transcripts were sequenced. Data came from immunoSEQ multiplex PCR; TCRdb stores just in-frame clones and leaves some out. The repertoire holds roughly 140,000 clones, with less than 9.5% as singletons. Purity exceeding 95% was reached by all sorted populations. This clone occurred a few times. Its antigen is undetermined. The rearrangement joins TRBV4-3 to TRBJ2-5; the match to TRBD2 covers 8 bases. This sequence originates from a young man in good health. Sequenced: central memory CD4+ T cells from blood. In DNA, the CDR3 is TGCGCCAGCAGCCAAGATGTAATGGCGGGAGGAGAGACCCAGTACTTC. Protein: CASSQDVMAGGETQYF.